The 16 T cell receptor beta chains below come from one sample, sequenced in a study of PD-1 blockade in classical Hodgkin lymphoma. Sequencing was performed with immunoSEQ multiplex PCR; in TCRdb, only in-frame clones are kept and a portion is missing. The table shows 11,000 to 15,000 clones, with 86% occurring only once. Relapse was seen in all patients after autologous stem cell transplantation, and brentuximab vedotin exposure was variable. Here the sequenced sample was peripheral blood mononuclear cells (PBMCs), taken at baseline. These receptor sequences come from a human donor with classical Hodgkin lymphoma.

This rearrangement joins TRBV7-9 to TRBJ2-7; D possibly uses TRBD1 or TRBD2 (6 bases each). The CDR3 is 14 amino acids. V gave up 5 bases and J gave up 2 bases, with 13 bases separating them. The germline gives CDR1 SEHNR, CDR2 FQNEAQ (reference sequence). CDR3 bases: TGTGCCAGCAGCCGATCAGGGGAGGCCTACGAGCAGTACTTC. Protein product: CASSRSGEAYEQYF.

The chain combines TRBV6-5 with TRBJ1-1, with TRBD1 matching 7 bases. This CDR3 has 14 amino acids. Germline V gene sequence: CDR1 MNHEY, CDR2 SVGAGI. Germline trimming cut 7 bases from V and 2 bases from J; bases unmatched to any gene: 7. CDR3 residues: CASNEGQHNTEAFF. The CDR3 coding sequence is TGTGCCAGCAACGAGGGACAGCATAACACTGAAGCTTTCTTT.

This chain joins TRBV5-6 and TRBJ1-1; D is unresolved. This CDR3 region has 15 residues. Germline values: CDR1 SGHDT, CDR2 YYEEEE. V dropped 1 base and J dropped 5 bases, with 15 bases sitting between them. The CDR3 DNA is TGTGCCAGCAGCTTGCAGGTAGATGGTTTAACTGAAGCTTTCTTT. It encodes CASSLQVDGLTEAFF.

This sequence joins TRBV11-2 and TRBJ2-1, with D perhaps matching TRBD2 (6 bases). This CDR3 is 11 amino acids long. In germline, CDR1 is SGHAT, CDR2 FQNNGV. The V end lost 4 bases, the J end lost 14 bases, and 12 bases lay between the germline ends. The CDR3 sequence: CASSSTGSKFF. The CDR3 DNA reads as TGTGCCAGCAGCTCGACCGGGAGTAAGTTCTTC.

V is TRBV23-1 and J is TRBJ1-3, with 7 positions matching TRBD1. TRBV23-1 is an open reading frame whose function is uncertain. This CDR3 spans 14 amino acids. V lost 2 bases, J lost 8 bases, and 6 bases stayed unmatched. DNA of the CDR3: TGCGCCAGCAGTCAAGCGACAGGGAAGGACACCATATATTTT. Residues: CASSQATGKDTIYF.

The chain is built from TRBV7-9 and TRBJ2-2, with D possibly being TRBD2 (6 bases). Trimming removed 3 bases from V and 1 base from J, with 12 bases in between. Looked up from germline, CDR1 is SEHNR and CDR2 is FQNEAQ (reference sequence). This CDR3 region has 16 residues. The CDR3 protein is CASSLGGGKNTGELFF. CDR3 sequence (DNA): TGTGCCAGCAGCTTGGGGGGAGGAAAGAACACCGGGGAGCTGTTTTTT.

Notes on this clone: The conserved phenylalanine or tryptophan is not found at the CDR3 terminus, so this likely reflects a read error. The gene calls are TRBV19 and TRBJ1-2, with a possible D match to TRBD1 (6 bases). This CDR3 region has 16 residues. The V gene lost 3 bases and the J gene lost 4 bases, with 18 bases spanning the gap. CDR1 is LNHDA, CDR2 SQIVND, per germline (reference sequence). CDR3 loop: CASSIGGHLGLYGYTS. The CDR3 DNA reads as TGTGCCAGTAGTATCGGGGGCCACCTGGGTCTCTATGGCTACACCTCC.

V gene TRBV12-5 combines with J gene TRBJ2-1, with TRBD2 as a possible D gene (7 bases). Germline V gene data show CDR1 as LGHNT and CDR2 as FRNRAP. This CDR3 contains 12 residues. V was trimmed by 10 bases and J by 8 bases, leaving 15 bases between them. The CDR3 reads CATGGAKDEQFF. CDR3 in DNA: TGTGCTACGGGGGGCGCGAAGGATGAGCAGTTCTTC.

This clone was recorded a few times. J is TRBJ2-3 and V is TRBV27; D possibly corresponds to TRBD2 (6 bases). V shed 0 bases and J shed 1 base, with 11 bases lying between them. This CDR3 contains 16 residues. Germline assignment: CDR1 MNHEY and CDR2 SMNVEV (reference sequence). CDR3 sequence: CASSLSVWGGTDTQYF. For the CDR3, the DNA is TGTGCCAGCAGTTTATCAGTGTGGGGGGGCACAGATACGCAGTATTTT.

This clone occurred a few times. The V and J genes are TRBV5-1 and TRBJ2-1, with 11 bases that match TRBD2. The CDR3 is made up of 16 amino acids. Germline trimming cut 4 bases from V and 5 bases from J; bases unmatched to any gene: 8. Germline CDR1 and CDR2: SGHRS and YFSETQ. Here the CDR3 reads CASSTGLAGTNNEQFF. CDR3 coding DNA: TGCGCCAGCAGCACCGGACTAGCGGGCACGAACAATGAGCAGTTCTTC. Combining the CDR3 with reference TRBV5-1 and TRBJ2-1 gives the whole variable domain KAGVTQTPRYLIKTRGQQVTLSCSPISGHRSVSWYQQTPGQGLQFLFEYFSETQRNKGNFPGRFSGRQFSNSRSEMNVSTLELGDSALYLCASSTGLAGTNNEQFFGPGTRLTVL.

V usage is TRBV18 and J usage is TRBJ2-5; no clear D. The germline V and J ends were trimmed by 5 bases and 2 bases, with 9 bases remaining between them. The V gene's germline CDR1 is KGHSH and CDR2 LQKENI. This CDR3 has 13 amino acids. CDR3 sequence: CASSTDIQETQYF. CDR3 sequence (DNA): TGTGCCAGCTCAACCGACATTCAAGAGACCCAGTACTTC.

In this sample, this clone turned up a few times. This chain uses TRBV6-1 with TRBJ2-4; the match to TRBD2 covers 7 bases. This CDR3 has 15 amino acids. Germline V gene sequence: CDR1 MNHNS, CDR2 SASEGT. The V and J ends lost 4 bases and 5 bases, in that order; junction bases with no gene match: 8. In DNA form, the CDR3 reads TGTGCCAGCAGTGGATGGGGCCTAGCGGAAAACATTCAGTACTTC. Its translation: CASSGWGLAENIQYF.

V and J are TRBV2 and TRBJ2-5; TRBD1 agrees at 7 bases. Unmatched junction bases numbered 4, after V lost 3 bases and J lost 6 bases. The V gene's germline CDR1 is SNHLY and CDR2 FYNNEI. The CDR3 runs 13 residues. This CDR3 is CASSETGIKTQYF. The CDR3 DNA follows: TGTGCCAGCAGTGAGACAGGGATAAAGACCCAGTACTTC.

The CDR3 DNA reads TGTGCCAGCAGTGACGGGTTTTCCGCGCCAGATACGCAGTATTTT. This sequence encodes CASSDGFSAPDTQYF. The V and J genes are TRBV2 and TRBJ2-3, with D unresolved. The germline gives CDR1 SNHLY, CDR2 FYNNEI. This CDR3 comprises 15 residues. Trimming removed 3 bases at V and 4 bases at J, with 14 bases between. The entire variable domain, with the rest obtained from reference TRBV2 and TRBJ2-3, is as follows: EPEVTQTPSHQVTQMGQEVILRCVPISNHLYFYWYRQILGQKVEFLVSFYNNEISEKSEIFDDQFSVERPDGSNFTLKIRSTKLEDSAMYFCASSDGFSAPDTQYFGPGTRLTVL.

This clone came up once. This sequence joins TRBV28 and TRBJ1-4, with D hard to call. Germline loops: CDR1 MDHEN, CDR2 SYDVKM. Trimming took 3 bases from V and 4 from J, leaving 9 bases between them. This CDR3 contains 14 residues. The CDR3 DNA reads TGTGCCAGCAGTTTCCCGGGGATTAATGAAAAACTGTTTTTT. It is translated as CASSFPGINEKLFF.

The rearrangement links TRBV11-2 to TRBJ1-1; TRBD1 is a possible D gene (6 bases). CDR1 and CDR2 (germline): SGHAT, FQNNGV. The germline V and J ends were trimmed by 7 bases and 0 bases, with 15 bases remaining between them. The CDR3 is 15 residues long. CDR3 amino acids: CASNTRGFLNTEAFF. For the CDR3, the DNA is TGTGCCAGCAACACTAGGGGGTTCTTGAACACTGAAGCTTTCTTT.